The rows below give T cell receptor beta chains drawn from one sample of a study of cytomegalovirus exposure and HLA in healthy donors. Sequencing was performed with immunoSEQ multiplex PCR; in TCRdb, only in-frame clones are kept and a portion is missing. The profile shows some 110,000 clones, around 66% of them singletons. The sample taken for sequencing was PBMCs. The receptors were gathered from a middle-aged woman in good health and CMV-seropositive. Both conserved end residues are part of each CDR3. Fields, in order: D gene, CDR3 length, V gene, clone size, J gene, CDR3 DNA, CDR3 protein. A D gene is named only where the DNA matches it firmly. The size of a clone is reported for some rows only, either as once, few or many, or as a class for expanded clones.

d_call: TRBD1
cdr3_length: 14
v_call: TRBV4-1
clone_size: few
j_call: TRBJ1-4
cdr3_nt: TGCGCCAGCAGCTGGGACAGGGATGGTGAAAAACTGTTTTTT
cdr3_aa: CASSWDRDGEKLFF

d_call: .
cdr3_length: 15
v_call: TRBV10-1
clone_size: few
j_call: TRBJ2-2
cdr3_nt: TGCGCCAGCAGTGATAGGGCAGGGGACACCGGGGAGCTGTTTTTT
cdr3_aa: CASSDRAGDTGELFF

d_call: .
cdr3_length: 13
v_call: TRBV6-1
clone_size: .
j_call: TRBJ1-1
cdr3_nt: TGTGCCAGCACCATAGGGCGGGACACTGAAGCTTTCTTT
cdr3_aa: CASTIGRDTEAFF

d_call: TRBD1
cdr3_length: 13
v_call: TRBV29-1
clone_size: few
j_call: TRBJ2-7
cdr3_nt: TGCAGCGTTGGGGACAGGGTGTCCTACGAGCAGTACTTC
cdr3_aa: CSVGDRVSYEQYF

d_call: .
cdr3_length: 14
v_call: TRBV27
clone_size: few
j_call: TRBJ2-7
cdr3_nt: TGTGCCAGCAGTTTGGCCGGGGAGTCCTACGAGCAGTACTTC
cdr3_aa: CASSLAGESYEQYF

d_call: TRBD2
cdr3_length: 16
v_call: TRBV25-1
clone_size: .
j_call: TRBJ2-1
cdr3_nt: TGTGCCAGCAGCCGGCAAGAGTTAGCGGGCGACAATGAGCAGTTCTTC
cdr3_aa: CASSRQELAGDNEQFF

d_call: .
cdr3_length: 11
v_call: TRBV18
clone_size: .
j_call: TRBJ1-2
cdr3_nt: TGTGCCAGCTCGGGCGGAGGCGGCTACACCTTC
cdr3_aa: CASSGGGGYTF

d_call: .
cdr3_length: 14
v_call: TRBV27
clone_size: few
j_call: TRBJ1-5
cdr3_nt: TGTGCCAGCAGTTACCGACAGTACAATCAGCCCCAGCATTTT
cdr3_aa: CASSYRQYNQPQHF

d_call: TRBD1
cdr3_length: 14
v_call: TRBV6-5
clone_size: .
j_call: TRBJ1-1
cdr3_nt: TGTGCCAGCAGCTCCACAGGGGTTGGGGCTGAAGCTTTCTTT
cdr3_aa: CASSSTGVGAEAFF

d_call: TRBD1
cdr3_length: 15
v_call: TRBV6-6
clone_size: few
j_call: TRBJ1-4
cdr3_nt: TGTGCCAGCAGTCTAAGACAGGGGGGGAATGAAAAACTGTTTTTT
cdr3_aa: CASSLRQGGNEKLFF

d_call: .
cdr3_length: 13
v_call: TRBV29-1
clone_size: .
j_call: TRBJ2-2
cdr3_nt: TGCAGCGTTGAGCTTCCAGGGTTCGGGGAGCTGTTTTTT
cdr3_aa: CSVELPGFGELFF

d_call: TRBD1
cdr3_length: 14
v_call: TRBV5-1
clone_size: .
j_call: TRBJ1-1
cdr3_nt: TGCGCCAGCAGCTTGGGTACAGGGGCCCCTGAAGCTTTCTTT
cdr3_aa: CASSLGTGAPEAFF

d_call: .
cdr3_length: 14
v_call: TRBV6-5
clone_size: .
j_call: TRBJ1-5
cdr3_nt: TGTGCCAGCAGTCCCCTTGGGGCAGGCCACCCTCAGCTGTTT
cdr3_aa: CASSPLGAGHPQLF

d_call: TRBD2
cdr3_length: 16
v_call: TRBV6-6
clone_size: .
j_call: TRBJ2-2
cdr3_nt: TGTGCCAGCAGTTACTTACTAGCGGGAAACACCGGGGAGCTGTTTTTT
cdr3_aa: CASSYLLAGNTGELFF

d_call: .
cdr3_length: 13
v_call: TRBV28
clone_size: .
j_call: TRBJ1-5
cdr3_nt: TGTGCCAGCAGTTTAAATGGCGGACAGCCCCAGCATTTT
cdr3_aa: CASSLNGGQPQHF

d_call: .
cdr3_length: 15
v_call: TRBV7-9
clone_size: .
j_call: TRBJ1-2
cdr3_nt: TGTGCCAGCAGCGCCGCCAGGAACACTAACTATGGCTACACCTTC
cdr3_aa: CASSAARNTNYGYTF

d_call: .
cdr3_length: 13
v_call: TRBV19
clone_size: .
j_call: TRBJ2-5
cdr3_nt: TGTGCCAGTAAGGGAACAGGGCAAGAGACCCAGTACTTC
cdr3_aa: CASKGTGQETQYF

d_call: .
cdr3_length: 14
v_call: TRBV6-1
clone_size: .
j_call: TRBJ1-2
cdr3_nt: TGTGCCAGCGAAGCCGCGGATTTCGGCTATGGCTACACCTTC
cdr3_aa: CASEAADFGYGYTF

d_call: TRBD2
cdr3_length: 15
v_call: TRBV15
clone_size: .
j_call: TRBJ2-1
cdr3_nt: TGTGCCACTCGGACACTAGCGGGAGGGTACAATGAGCAGTTCTTC
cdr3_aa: CATRTLAGGYNEQFF

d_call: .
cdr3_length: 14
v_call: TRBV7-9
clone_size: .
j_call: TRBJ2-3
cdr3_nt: TGTGCCAGCACCGAGGGGGTTTTGACAGATACGCAGTATTTT
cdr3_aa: CASTEGVLTDTQYF

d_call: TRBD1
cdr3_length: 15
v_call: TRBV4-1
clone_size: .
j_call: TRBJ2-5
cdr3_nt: TGCGCCAGCAGCCAAGATTGGGGACAGCAAGAGACCCAGTACTTC
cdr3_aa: CASSQDWGQQETQYF

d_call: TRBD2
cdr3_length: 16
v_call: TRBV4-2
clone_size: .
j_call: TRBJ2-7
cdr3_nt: TGTGCCAGCAGCCCTCGGACTAGCCTGTTACTCGACGAGCAGTACTTC
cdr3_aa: CASSPRTSLLLDEQYF

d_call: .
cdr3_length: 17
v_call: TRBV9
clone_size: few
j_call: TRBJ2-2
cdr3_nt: TGTGCCAGCAGCGGCCCTTTAGTTAGCGAGGCCACCGGGGAGCTGTTTTTT
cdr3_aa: CASSGPLVSEATGELFF

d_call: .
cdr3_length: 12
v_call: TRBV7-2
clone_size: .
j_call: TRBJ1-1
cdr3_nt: TGTGCCAGCAGCTTACGGTTGACTGAAGCTTTCTTT
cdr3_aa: CASSLRLTEAFF

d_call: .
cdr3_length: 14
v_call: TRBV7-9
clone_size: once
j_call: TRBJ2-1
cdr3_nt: TGTGCCAGCAGCTTAGACCCCCCGCTAGCCAATCAGTTCTTC
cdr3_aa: CASSLDPPLANQFF

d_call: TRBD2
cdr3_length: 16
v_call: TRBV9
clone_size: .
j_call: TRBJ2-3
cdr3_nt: TGTGCCAGCAGCGTAGGTACTAGCGGGGGTGGAGATACGCAGTATTTT
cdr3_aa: CASSVGTSGGGDTQYF

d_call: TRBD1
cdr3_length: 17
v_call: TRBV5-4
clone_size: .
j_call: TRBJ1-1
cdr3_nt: TGTGCCAGCAGCTTGGTTGGGGGACAGCGGCAGAACACTGAAGCTTTCTTT
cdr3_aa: CASSLVGGQRQNTEAFF

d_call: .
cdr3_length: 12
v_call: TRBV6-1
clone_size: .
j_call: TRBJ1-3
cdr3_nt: TGTGCCAGCAAAGACAGGGGAAACACCATATATTTT
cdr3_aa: CASKDRGNTIYF

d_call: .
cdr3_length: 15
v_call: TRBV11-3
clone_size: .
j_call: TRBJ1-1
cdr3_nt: TGTGCCAGCGAGGAGGGCAACGCCATGAACACTGAAGCTTTCTTT
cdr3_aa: CASEEGNAMNTEAFF

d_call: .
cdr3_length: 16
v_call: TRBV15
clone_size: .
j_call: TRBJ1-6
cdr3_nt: TGTGCCACCCGAGGAGGAACAGATCTTCGGGGTTCACCCCTCCACTTT
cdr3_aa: CATRGGTDLRGSPLHF

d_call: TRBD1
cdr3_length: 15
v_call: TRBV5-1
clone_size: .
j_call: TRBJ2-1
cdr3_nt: TGCGCCAGCAGCTCAGGACAGGGCTCCTACAATGAGCAGTTCTTC
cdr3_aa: CASSSGQGSYNEQFF

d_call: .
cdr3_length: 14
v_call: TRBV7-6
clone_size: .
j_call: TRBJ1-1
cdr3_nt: TGTGCCAGCAGCTTAGCCGGACAGAACACTGAAGCTTTCTTT
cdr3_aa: CASSLAGQNTEAFF

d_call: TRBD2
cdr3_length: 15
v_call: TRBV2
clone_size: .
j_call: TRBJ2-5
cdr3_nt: TGTGCCAGCAGTGAGTTTAGCGGGCTCCAAGAGACCCAGTACTTC
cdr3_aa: CASSEFSGLQETQYF

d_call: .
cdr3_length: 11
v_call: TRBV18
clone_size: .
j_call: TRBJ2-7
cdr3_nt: TGTGCCAGCTCACCAGCCGGGGAGCAGTACTTC
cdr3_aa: CASSPAGEQYF

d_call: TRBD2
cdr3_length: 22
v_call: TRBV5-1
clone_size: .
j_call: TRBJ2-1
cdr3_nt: TGCGCCAGCAGCAGGTGGCAGGTTCAGGGACTAGCGGTACCCATCTCCTACAATGAGCAGTTCTTC
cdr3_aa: CASSRWQVQGLAVPISYNEQFF

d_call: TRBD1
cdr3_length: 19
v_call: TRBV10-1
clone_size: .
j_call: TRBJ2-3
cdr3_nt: TGCGCCAGCAGTGAGTCGATATTAGGGACAGGGGGCTCCACAGATACGCAGTATTTT
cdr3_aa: CASSESILGTGGSTDTQYF

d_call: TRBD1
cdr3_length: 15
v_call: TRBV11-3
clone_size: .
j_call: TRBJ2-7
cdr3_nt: TGTGCCAGCAGCGATGGACAGGGGGGGACCTACGAGCAGTACTTC
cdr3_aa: CASSDGQGGTYEQYF

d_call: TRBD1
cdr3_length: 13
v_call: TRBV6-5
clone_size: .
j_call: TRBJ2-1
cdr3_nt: TGTGCCAGCAGTTCCACGACAGGGGGGACGCAGTTCTTC
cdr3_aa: CASSSTTGGTQFF

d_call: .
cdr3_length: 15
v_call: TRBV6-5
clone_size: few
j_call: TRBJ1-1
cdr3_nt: TGTGCCAGCAGTGCTCCGGGATCGACCCGCACTGAAGCTTTCTTT
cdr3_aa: CASSAPGSTRTEAFF

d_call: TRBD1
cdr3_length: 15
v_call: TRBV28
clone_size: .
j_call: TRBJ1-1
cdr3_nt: TGTGCCAGCAGTTCAACGGGACAGCAATACACTGAAGCTTTCTTT
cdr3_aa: CASSSTGQQYTEAFF

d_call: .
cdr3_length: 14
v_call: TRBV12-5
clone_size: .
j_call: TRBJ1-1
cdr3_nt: TGTGCTAGTGGTTTGAGAGAGAGCGGCACTGAAGCTTTCTTT
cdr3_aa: CASGLRESGTEAFF

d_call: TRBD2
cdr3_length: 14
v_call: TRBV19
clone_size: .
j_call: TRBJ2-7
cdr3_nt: TGTGCCAGTAGTATTAGCGGGAGCTCCTACGAGCAGTACTTC
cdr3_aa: CASSISGSSYEQYF

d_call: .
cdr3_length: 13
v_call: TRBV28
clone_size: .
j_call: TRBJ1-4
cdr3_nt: TGTGCCAGCAGACAGGGAATAAATGAAAAACTGTTTTTT
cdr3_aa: CASRQGINEKLFF

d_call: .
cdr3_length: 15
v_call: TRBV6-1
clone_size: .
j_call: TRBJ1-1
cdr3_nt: TGTGCCAGCAGTGGATCGGGACACCAGAACACTGAAGCTTTCTTT
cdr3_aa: CASSGSGHQNTEAFF

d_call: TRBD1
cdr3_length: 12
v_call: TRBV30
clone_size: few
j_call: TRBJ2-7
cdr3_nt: TGTGCCTGGGGGACAGCCTCCTACGAGCAGTACTTC
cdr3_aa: CAWGTASYEQYF

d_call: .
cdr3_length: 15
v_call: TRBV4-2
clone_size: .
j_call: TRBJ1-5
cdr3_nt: TGTGCCAGCAGCCAAGATGGTGGAGGGGTTCAGCCCCAGCATTTT
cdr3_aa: CASSQDGGGVQPQHF

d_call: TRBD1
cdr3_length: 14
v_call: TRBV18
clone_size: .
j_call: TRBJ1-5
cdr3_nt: TGTGCCAGCTCACCACGGACAGGGGAGCAGCCCCAGCATTTT
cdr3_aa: CASSPRTGEQPQHF

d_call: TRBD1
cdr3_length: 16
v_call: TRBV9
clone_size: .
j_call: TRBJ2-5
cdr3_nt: TGTGCCAGCAGCGTAGGAGGACAGGGGAGCAGAGAGACCCAGTACTTC
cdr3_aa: CASSVGGQGSRETQYF

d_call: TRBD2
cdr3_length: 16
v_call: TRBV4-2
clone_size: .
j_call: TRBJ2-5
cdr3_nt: TGTGCCAGCAGCCTTTCTAGCGGGGAATCCCAAGAGACCCAGTACTTC
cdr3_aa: CASSLSSGESQETQYF

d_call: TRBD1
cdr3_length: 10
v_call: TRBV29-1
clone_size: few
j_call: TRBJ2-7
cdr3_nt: TGCAGCGTCGGGGACAGCGAGCAGTACTTC
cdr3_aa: CSVGDSEQYF

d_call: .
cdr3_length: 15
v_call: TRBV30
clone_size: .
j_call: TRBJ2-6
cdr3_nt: TGTGCCTGGAGTGGACAGCCCTCTGGGGCCAACGTCCTGACTTTC
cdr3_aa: CAWSGQPSGANVLTF

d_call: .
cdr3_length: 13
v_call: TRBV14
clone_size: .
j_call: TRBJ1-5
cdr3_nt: TGTGCCAGCAGCCAAGTTCCCGGTCAGCCCCAGCATTTT
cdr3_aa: CASSQVPGQPQHF

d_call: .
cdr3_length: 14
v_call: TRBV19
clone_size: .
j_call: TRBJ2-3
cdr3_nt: TGTGCCAGTACCTTTGGCAGGTACACAGATACGCAGTATTTT
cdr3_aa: CASTFGRYTDTQYF

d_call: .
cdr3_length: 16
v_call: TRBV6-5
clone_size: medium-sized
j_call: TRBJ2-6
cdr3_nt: TGTGCCAGCAGTTACTCCGGGACATCTGGGGCCAACGTCCTGACTTTC
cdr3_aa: CASSYSGTSGANVLTF

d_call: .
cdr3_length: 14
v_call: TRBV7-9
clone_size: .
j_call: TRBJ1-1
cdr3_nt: TGTGCCAGCAGCTCGGTCGGGTTGAACACTGAAGCTTTCTTT
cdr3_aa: CASSSVGLNTEAFF

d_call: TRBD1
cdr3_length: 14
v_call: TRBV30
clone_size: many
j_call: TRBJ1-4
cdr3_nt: TGTGCCTGGAGTGTAGGGACAGGGGCGGGCAAACTGTTTTTT
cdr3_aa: CAWSVGTGAGKLFF

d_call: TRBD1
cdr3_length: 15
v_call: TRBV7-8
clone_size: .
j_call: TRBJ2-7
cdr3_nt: TGTGCCAGCAGCTTATTGGGACAGGCGGCCTACGAGCAGTACTTC
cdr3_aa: CASSLLGQAAYEQYF

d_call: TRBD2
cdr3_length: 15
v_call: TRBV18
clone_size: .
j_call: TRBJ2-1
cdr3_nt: TGTGCCAGCTCACCATGGAGCGGGAGTTTCAATGAGCAGTTCTTC
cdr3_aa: CASSPWSGSFNEQFF

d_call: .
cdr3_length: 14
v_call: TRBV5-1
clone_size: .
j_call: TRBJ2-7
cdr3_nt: TGCGCCAGCAGCTTGGAAACCCTCGGCTACGAGCAGTACTTC
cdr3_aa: CASSLETLGYEQYF